This T cell receptor (beta chain) was recorded in a study of Ad26.COV2.S vaccination and SARS-CoV-2 variants. The V gene's germline CDR1 is SGHNT and CDR2 YYREEE (reference sequence). This CDR3 spans 16 amino acids. V trimming: 3 bases; J trimming: 7 bases; junction bases outside the gene matches: 11. On this clone: As yet, its antigen is unknown.

Findings of the study overall: Once vaccination had occurred, spike-specific CD8+ and CD4+ T cell responses reportedly showed substantial breadth. It was found that vaccine and placebo recipients had similar non-spike TCR breadth.

Some clones are missing from TCRdb's copy, which holds only in-frame ones; the method was immunoSEQ multiplex PCR. Among just under 250,000 clones listed, 70% to 90% were seen once. Treatment denoted: about 20 received Ad26.COV2.S at low or high dose, single or two shots; 5 received placebo; per-sample allocation not given. Each sample was drawn 63 days after the first injection (of vaccine or placebo). Wuhan-strain spike was delivered by a replication-incompetent Ad26 vector. The receptor comes from a person between 18 and 65 years old who received the Ad26.COV2.S COVID-19 vaccine or a placebo. The chain uses TRBV5-4 and TRBJ2-1, with 9 bases matching TRBD2. Source: peripheral blood, taken in a trial of Ad26.COV2.S vaccine versus placebo. CDR3 amino acids: CASSWMSGGLANEQFF. Here the CDR3 DNA reads TGTGCCAGCAGCTGGATGTCCGGAGGACTAGCGAATGAGCAGTTCTTC.